Listed below are T cell receptor beta chains from one sample, sequenced in a study of control samples from healthy donors and cancer patients. Some clones are missing from TCRdb's copy, which holds only in-frame ones; the method was immunoSEQ multiplex PCR. Found here are around 130,000 clones, roughly nine tenths of them singletons; the top ten hold 40%. Material: blood. The origin of the receptors is a middle-aged man in good health. The CDR3 runs from the conserved cysteine through the conserved F or W. The D gene is left open where the match is weak. The listing skips clone size in some rows; elsewhere it reads once, few, many or a size class.

D: TRBD2; V: TRBV9; J: TRBJ2-5; size: NA; CDR3: CASSPGLAGGETQYF; DNA: TGTGCCAGCAGCCCGGGACTAGCGGGGGGAGAGACCCAGTACTTC
D: NA; V: TRBV9; J: TRBJ2-3; size: NA; CDR3: CASSAPSDGTDTQYF; DNA: TGTGCCAGCAGCGCCCCTAGCGATGGAACAGATACGCAGTATTTT
D: TRBD1; V: TRBV18; J: TRBJ2-1; size: NA; CDR3: CASSPPGQGSTHNEQFF; DNA: TGTGCCAGCTCACCACCGGGACAGGGATCAACGCACAATGAGCAGTTCTTC
D: NA; V: TRBV10-3; J: TRBJ2-5; size: NA; CDR3: CAISYSVQETQYF; DNA: TGTGCCATCAGTTATTCGGTACAAGAGACCCAGTACTTC
D: TRBD2; V: TRBV30; J: TRBJ2-1; size: NA; CDR3: CAWSNQMTSGGYGQFF; DNA: TGTGCCTGGAGTAACCAAATGACTAGCGGGGGATACGGACAGTTCTTC
D: NA; V: TRBV6-6; J: TRBJ1-5; size: few; CDR3: CASSYEGSRNQPQHF; DNA: TGTGCCAGCAGTTACGAGGGGAGTCGCAATCAGCCCCAGCATTTT
D: NA; V: TRBV30; J: TRBJ1-1; size: NA; CDR3: CAWSSFGTEAFF; DNA: TGTGCCTGGAGCTCGTTTGGGACTGAAGCTTTCTTT
D: NA; V: TRBV3-1/TRBV3-2; J: TRBJ1-3; size: NA; CDR3: CASSQRGTGNTIYF; DNA: TGTGCCAGCAGCCAACGGGGGACTGGAAACACCATATATTTT
D: TRBD1; V: TRBV6-5; J: TRBJ1-2; size: NA; CDR3: CASRGTGRDGYTF; DNA: TGTGCCAGCAGAGGGACAGGGAGAGATGGCTACACCTTC
D: TRBD2; V: TRBV10-2; J: TRBJ2-5; size: once; CDR3: CASSVEAGGTETQYF; DNA: TGCGCCAGCAGTGTCGAGGCGGGGGGGACTGAGACCCAGTACTTC
D: NA; V: TRBV3-1/TRBV3-2; J: TRBJ2-7; size: few; CDR3: CASSQDIWGEQYF; DNA: TGTGCCAGCAGCCAAGATATTTGGGGGGAGCAGTACTTC
D: NA; V: TRBV12-3/TRBV12-4; J: TRBJ2-3; size: NA; CDR3: CASSTYIGTQYF; DNA: TGTGCCAGCAGTACCTACATAGGTACGCAGTATTTT
D: NA; V: TRBV2; J: TRBJ2-3; size: NA; CDR3: CASSEAVLSTDTQYF; DNA: TGTGCCAGCAGTGAAGCCGTCCTTAGCACAGATACGCAGTATTTT
D: NA; V: TRBV30; J: TRBJ1-5; size: once; CDR3: CAWSTGAGDQPQHF; DNA: TGTGCCTGGAGTACGGGGGCTGGGGATCAGCCCCAGCATTTT
D: NA; V: TRBV19; J: TRBJ2-3; size: NA; CDR3: CATKRGVLTDTQYF; DNA: TGTGCCACCAAAAGGGGCGTCCTCACAGATACGCAGTATTTT
D: TRBD2; V: TRBV10-3; J: TRBJ2-5; size: NA; CDR3: CAISESPGGRETQYF; DNA: TGTGCCATCAGTGAGTCCCCGGGGGGAAGGGAGACCCAGTACTTC
D: TRBD1; V: TRBV5-1; J: TRBJ1-1; size: NA; CDR3: CASSWDRVNTEAFF; DNA: TGCGCCAGCAGCTGGGACAGGGTCAACACTGAAGCTTTCTTT
D: NA; V: TRBV13; J: TRBJ2-3; size: NA; CDR3: CASSLEGADTQYF; DNA: TGTGCCAGCAGCTTAGAAGGGGCGGATACGCAGTATTTT
D: NA; V: TRBV5-8; J: TRBJ1-2; size: NA; CDR3: CASSLSLGQVFYGYTF; DNA: TGTGCCAGCAGCTTGTCTCTGGGGCAAGTTTTCTATGGCTACACCTTC
D: TRBD1; V: TRBV30; J: TRBJ2-3; size: NA; CDR3: CAWSRRTGGFADTQYF; DNA: TGTGCCTGGAGTCGTCGGACAGGGGGTTTTGCAGATACGCAGTATTTT
D: NA; V: TRBV10-2; J: TRBJ1-2; size: NA; CDR3: CASSERVYGYTF; DNA: TGCGCCAGCAGTGAACGTGTCTATGGCTACACCTTC
D: NA; V: TRBV4-1; J: TRBJ1-2; size: NA; CDR3: CASSQDLAGPYGYTF; DNA: TGCGCCAGCAGCCAAGATCTTGCAGGACCATATGGCTACACCTTC
D: NA; V: TRBV11-2; J: TRBJ1-2; size: NA; CDR3: CASSLSGGPYGYTF; DNA: TGTGCCAGCAGCTTATCGGGCGGACCCTATGGCTACACCTTC
D: TRBD1; V: TRBV10-3; J: TRBJ1-5; size: NA; CDR3: CAISEGQGNQPQHF; DNA: TGTGCCATCAGTGAGGGACAGGGAAATCAGCCCCAGCATTTT
D: NA; V: TRBV11-2; J: TRBJ2-7; size: NA; CDR3: CASSLRRVVYEQYF; DNA: TGTGCCAGCAGCTTACGCAGGGTCGTCTACGAGCAGTACTTC
D: NA; V: TRBV7-9; J: TRBJ2-7; size: NA; CDR3: CAISGQNYEQYF; DNA: TGTGCCATCTCGGGACAAAACTACGAGCAGTACTTC
D: TRBD1; V: TRBV6-5; J: TRBJ1-2; size: NA; CDR3: CASRIALTGDYGYTF; DNA: TGTGCCAGCAGAATTGCCCTGACAGGGGACTATGGCTACACCTTC
D: TRBD1; V: TRBV5-1; J: TRBJ1-1; size: NA; CDR3: CASSMDRDTEAFF; DNA: TGCGCCAGCAGCATGGACAGGGACACTGAAGCTTTCTTT
D: NA; V: TRBV9; J: TRBJ2-7; size: NA; CDR3: CASSEKGHNYEQYF; DNA: TGTGCCAGCAGCGAAAAGGGACACAATTACGAGCAGTACTTC
D: NA; V: TRBV5-1; J: TRBJ1-4; size: few; CDR3: CASSLERGSEKLFF; DNA: TGCGCCAGCAGCCTGGAAAGGGGGAGTGAAAAACTGTTTTTT
D: NA; V: TRBV20-1; J: TRBJ1-1; size: NA; CDR3: CSASWLGLGTFF; DNA: TGCAGTGCTAGTTGGCTCGGCCTTGGTACTTTCTTT
D: TRBD1; V: TRBV19; J: TRBJ1-1; size: NA; CDR3: CASTPSSDRVRTEAFF; DNA: TGTGCCAGTACCCCATCCTCGGACAGGGTGCGCACTGAAGCTTTCTTT
D: NA; V: TRBV25-1; J: TRBJ2-5; size: NA; CDR3: CASTPGRGQETQYF; DNA: TGTGCCAGCACCCCCGGGAGGGGGCAGGAGACCCAGTACTTC
D: NA; V: TRBV7-2; J: TRBJ2-3; size: NA; CDR3: CASSSRSEGGTDTQYF; DNA: TGTGCCAGCAGCTCCCGCTCGGAGGGTGGCACAGATACGCAGTATTTT
D: TRBD1; V: TRBV30; J: TRBJ2-6; size: NA; CDR3: CAWSSGTAAGANVLTF; DNA: TGTGCCTGGAGTTCCGGGACAGCTGCGGGGGCCAACGTCCTGACTTTC
D: NA; V: TRBV7-2; J: TRBJ1-2; size: NA; CDR3: CASSSSRDAGGYTF; DNA: TGTGCCAGCAGCTCGTCCAGGGATGCGGGGGGCTACACCTTC
D: TRBD1; V: TRBV18; J: TRBJ1-4; size: NA; CDR3: CASSLSGQGMVTNEKLFF; DNA: TGTGCCAGCTCACTATCCGGACAGGGGATGGTGACTAATGAAAAACTGTTTTTT
D: TRBD1; V: TRBV11-3; J: TRBJ1-1; size: NA; CDR3: CASSLGAQGAGEAFF; DNA: TGTGCCAGCAGCTTAGGAGCACAGGGGGCCGGTGAAGCTTTCTTT
D: NA; V: TRBV10-3; J: TRBJ1-4; size: NA; CDR3: CAISERGATNEKLFF; DNA: TGTGCCATCAGTGAGAGGGGAGCAACTAATGAAAAACTGTTTTTT
D: NA; V: TRBV19; J: TRBJ2-7; size: NA; CDR3: CASSLGHYYEQYF; DNA: TGTGCCAGTAGCTTGGGACACTACTACGAGCAGTACTTC
D: TRBD2; V: TRBV7-8; J: TRBJ2-1; size: NA; CDR3: CASSPITSGGFNEQFF; DNA: TGTGCCAGCAGCCCAATCACTAGCGGGGGTTTCAATGAGCAGTTCTTC